The 9 T cell receptor beta chains reported below all come from one sample, sequenced in a study of blood T cell repertoires in COVID-19. Profiled with immunoSEQ multiplex PCR; TCRdb holds only in-frame clones, not every one. The sample includes 200,000 or so clones, 75% to 90% of them seen just once. The sequenced material came from peripheral blood. These receptors were obtained from a man aged 55 to 70 who had recovered from COVID-19.

This chain joins TRBV5-4 and TRBJ2-5, with a possible D match to TRBD1 (6 bases). V shed 3 bases and J shed 1 base, with 10 bases lying between them. CDR3 length: 14 amino acids. CDR1 is SGHNT, CDR2 YYREEE, per germline (reference sequence). The CDR3 loop is CASSSRTAQETQYF. In nucleotides, the CDR3 is TGTGCCAGCAGCTCCCGGACAGCCCAAGAGACCCAGTACTTC.

This clone was counted a few times. The chain joins TRBV9 to TRBJ1-2; TRBD1 agrees at 7 bases. Germline-derived CDR1 and CDR2 are SGDLS and YYNGEE. This CDR3 has 15 amino acids. Trimming at V came to 0 bases and at J to 3 bases, leaving 5 bases not matched to a gene. The CDR3 DNA is TGTGCCAGCAGCGTAGGCGACAGGGTCTACTATGGCTACACCTTC. This codes for CASSVGDRVYYGYTF.

The chain combines TRBV30 with TRBJ1-1; tentative D call: TRBD1 (5 bases). The length of the CDR3 is 12 residues. The ends were cut back, 4 bases at V and 5 bases at J, with 11 bases in the middle. In germline, CDR1 is GTSNPN, CDR2 SVGIG (reference sequence). CDR3 sequence: CAWTGGGTEAFF. CDR3 coding DNA: TGTGCCTGGACCGGGGGGGGGACTGAAGCTTTCTTT.

This clone was detected only a few times. The genes are TRBV11-2 and TRBJ1-2; TRBD1 matches 7 bases. The CDR3 contains 14 residues. The V gene's germline CDR1 is SGHAT and CDR2 FQNNGV. Trimming took 1 base from V and 2 from J; bases not matched to a gene: 1. The CDR3 is CASSLATGNYGYTF. CDR3 DNA sequence: TGTGCCAGCAGCTTAGCGACAGGGAACTATGGCTACACCTTC.

This chain connects TRBV6-6 to TRBJ1-1; 7 nucleotides agree with TRBD1. This CDR3 has 14 residues. Germline lookup yields CDR1 MNHNY and CDR2 SVGAGI (reference sequence). V was pared by 6 bases and J by 3 bases, with 7 bases of the junction left unmatched. The CDR3 region has the DNA TGTGCCAGCAGGCCAGTGGACAGGTACACTGAAGCTTTCTTT. Protein product: CASRPVDRYTEAFF.

The rearrangement links TRBV4-3 to TRBJ1-4, with D unresolved. The CDR3 runs 13 residues. CDR1 and CDR2 (germline): LGHNA, YSLEER. V was cut by 4 bases and J by 8 bases, with 11 bases left in between. The CDR3 is CASSRALMEKLFF. The CDR3 DNA sequence: TGCGCCAGCAGCCGCGCGCTAATGGAAAAACTGTTTTTT.

This clone has only a few counts. The chain links TRBV6-5 to TRBJ1-1; 7 bases map to TRBD1. This CDR3 comprises 13 residues. With 10 bases clipped from V and 5 bases from J, the junction kept 10 bases outside the gene matches. Germline V CDR1 and CDR2: MNHEY, SVGAGI. CDR3 in DNA: TGTGCCACCAAACGACAGGGTAAGACTGAAGCTTTCTTT. Its translation is CATKRQGKTEAFF.

The chain uses TRBV19 and TRBJ1-5; 7 bases agree with TRBD1. Germline CDR1 is LNHDA and CDR2 is SQIVND (reference sequence). The CDR3 is 14 residues long. J gave up 2 bases and V 5 bases, and 3 bases lay outside the gene matches. The CDR3 sequence is CASSPTGGNQPQHF. The DNA of the CDR3 is TGTGCCAGTAGTCCTACAGGGGGCAATCAGCCCCAGCATTTT.

This clone was seen a single time. The V gene is TRBV6-6, the J gene TRBJ1-6; maybe TRBD1 (5 bases). Germline lookup yields CDR1 MNHNY and CDR2 SVGAGI (reference sequence). The CDR3 sequence is 19 residues long. Trimming took off 6 bases at V and 0 bases at J, with 21 bases between the two ends. CDR3 sequence reads: CASSRRTPGFSSYNSPLHF. As DNA, the CDR3 is TGTGCCAGCAGCCGACGGACCCCAGGGTTCAGCTCCTATAATTCACCCCTCCACTTT.